This TCR beta chain was profiled in a study of T cell clusters in autoimmune cytopenias (dated by TCRdb to between 2019 and 2020). For the study in its entirety: A median TRB sequencing depth of about 50,000 reads per sample was reached, and a median of roughly 2,300 distinct TRB clonotypes per sample was obtained. Peripheral blood TRB and IGH repertoires were sequenced in autoimmune cytopenia patients at active disease and during treatment follow-up, alongside healthy, CLL and autoimmune hepatitis controls. The goal of the study was to determine whether autoimmune cytopenia patients have a disease-specific immune repertoire signature that could serve as a blood-based biomarker. The full study reports these points: The T cell clusters were defined in silico only, and their functional role remained to be validated experimentally. Healthy donors had almost three times as many exclusive TRB clusters as active autoimmune hepatitis patients, a finding consistent with an autoimmunity-wide signature. The cluster-lack signature was not seen for secondary cytopenia versus CLL, apparently masked by the dominant lymphoma-associated repertoire. A lack of physiological T cell clusters in primary autoimmune cytopenia patients was suggested by GLIPH, as 51 clusters were found to be exclusive to healthy donors versus some 18 exclusive to patients. The TRB repertoire shifts, including less even repertoires in secondary cytopenia and CLL, mostly reflected lymphoma bias and not autoimmunity.

With no count recorded, this clonotype is classed as medium-sized (0.01 to 0.1%) from frequency. Its antigen is unknown. For each sample, TRB amplification used 200 to 250 ng of peripheral blood genomic DNA, equal to roughly 38,000 genome equivalents. To amplify TRB rearrangements, a touch-down multiplex PCR protocol was run with the TRB-A and TRB-B primer pools combined in a single tube. Illumina adapters and sample indices were attached to the amplicons through two consecutive PCR reactions using Phusion HS II polymerase. The amplicons were purified from gel with the NucleoSpin Gel and PCR Clean-up kit, after which the amplicons were quantified by Qubit and checked for quality on an Agilent 2100 Bioanalyzer. Sequencing of the libraries was performed on an Illumina MiSeq with 600-cycle, single-indexed, paired-end runs. The paper's processing steps were these. TRB reads were aligned and assembled with MiXCR version 2.1.12 using the default MiXCR reference library. A clone was defined by each unique CDR3 nucleotide sequence, and the analysis included only productive sequences supported by at least two reads. Alpha-parameterized diversity profiles (alpha 0 to 5), including the Shannon (alpha 1) and Simpson (alpha 2) indices, were computed with an R script to assess repertoire diversity. Combinatorial TRB VJ usage was computed with the tcR package and compared between cohorts by principal component analysis with ade4. GLIPH clustering of TCRbeta CDR3s was carried out on cohort pairs matched by age and read depth, and cluster frequencies were compared by Wilcoxon test. Reprocessed by TCRdb, the reads give a single entry per CDR3 protein sequence, without DNA. TCRdb assigned the V and J calls; the authors' analysis was not used. The table for this sample shows nearly 9,000 distinct CDR3 sequences. The ten most abundant clones make up around 4% of the sample.

Inclusive of the bounding cysteine and phenylalanine, the CDR3 is 14 residues long. A DNA sequence was not provided. CDR1 and CDR2 are drawn from the germline V gene: MNHNS, SASEGT. The chain is encoded by TRBV6-1 joined to TRBJ2-1; TCRdb's D call, TRBD2, is unchecked because there is no DNA. The TCR comes from a human donor with an autoimmune cytopenia or autoimmune hepatitis (not recorded which). Sequenced sample: peripheral blood. The CDR3 in this case is CASSPGSSGAEQFF.